A single sample gave rise to the 31 T cell receptor beta chains below, sequenced in a study of Graves' ophthalmopathy and Graves' hyperthyroidism. RNA transcripts were the source from which TCR beta CDR3 regions were amplified. The first round was an RT-PCR with HTBI primers, and the second round was a multiplex PCR. TCRdb itself ran the multiplex PCR reads through MiXCR, one entry per CDR3 protein. Among roughly 400,000 distinct CDR3 sequences, approximately 18% were seen once, and the ten largest hold roughly 2.4%. The sequencing sample was made of peripheral blood. Every receptor here comes from an adult woman with stable Graves' hyperthyroidism.

This clonotype was counted at least ten times. The V gene is TRBV29-1, the J gene TRBJ1-1; D may be TRBD1 (5 bases). Germline V gene lookup returns CDR1 SQVTM and CDR2 ANQGSEA. The CDR3 consists of 12 residues. Trimming removed 7 bases from V and 1 base from J, with 10 bases in between. The CDR3 coding sequence is TGCAGCGGCGGGGGGAAGAACACTGAAGCTTTCTTT. It specifies CSGGGKNTEAFF.

This clonotype has a count of ten or more. The chain recombines TRBV30 with TRBJ1-5, with D uncertain. Per germline, CDR1 GTSNPN and CDR2 SVGIG (reference sequence). V was trimmed by 0 bases and J by 5 bases, leaving 8 bases between them. The length of the CDR3 is 13 residues. CDR3 sequence (DNA): TGTGCCTGGAGTGTACTTAAGGATCAGCCCCAGCATTTT. It codes for CAWSVLKDQPQHF. The entire variable domain, with the rest obtained from reference TRBV30 and TRBJ1-5, is as follows: SQTIHQWPATLVQPVGSPLSLECTVEGTSNPNLYWYRQAAGRGLQLLFYSVGIGQISSEVPQNLSASRPQDRQFILSSKKLLLSDSGFYLCAWSVLKDQPQHFGDGTRLSIL.

This clonotype was seen ten or more times. The chain couples TRBV30 to TRBJ2-7; unclear D gene. Germline assignment: CDR1 GTSNPN and CDR2 SVGIG (reference sequence). The CDR3 is made up of 12 amino acids. V lost 4 bases to trimming and J lost 2 bases, with 9 bases between them. DNA for the CDR3: TGTGCCTGGAATCAGGAAGCCTACGAGCAGTACTTC. It yields the protein CAWNQEAYEQYF.

This clonotype was seen many times. The chain combines TRBV12-3 or TRBV12-4 with TRBJ2-7; 9 bases map to TRBD1. This CDR3 is 15 amino acids long. Trimming removed 6 bases from V and 2 bases from J; junction bases left unmatched: 8. CDR3 DNA sequence: TGTGCCAGCAGCCCAACCCGACAGGGGGCCTACGAGCAGTACTTC. Encoded protein: CASSPTRQGAYEQYF.

The chain has TRBV2 and TRBJ1-1; 10 bases line up with TRBD1. V lost 6 bases to trimming and J lost 1 base; unmatched junction nucleotides: 11. The CDR3 contains 17 residues. In germline, CDR1 is SNHLY, CDR2 FYNNEI. The CDR3 region is CASRKGDRGWGNTEAFF. The CDR3 nucleotides read TGTGCCAGCAGAAAAGGGGACAGGGGATGGGGGAACACTGAAGCTTTCTTT.

This clonotype was counted at least ten times. The chain combines TRBV12-3 or TRBV12-4 with TRBJ2-2; 10 positions agree with TRBD2. The ends lost 3 bases at V and 4 bases at J; junction bases unmatched: 2. The CDR3 has 15 residues. CDR3 nucleotides: TGTGCCAGCAGTTTTTGGACTAGCGGCACCGGGGAGCTGTTTTTT. It specifies CASSFWTSGTGELFF.

This clonotype showed up many times. V gene TRBV24-1 combines with J gene TRBJ1-1, with TRBD1 matching 9 bases. The V and J ends lost 7 bases and 5 bases, in that order; junction bases with no gene match: 10. The CDR3 is made up of 15 amino acids. The germline V gene encodes CDR1 KGHDR and CDR2 SFDVKD. CDR3 bases: TGTGCCACCAGACCCAGTGGGACAGGGAGGACTGAAGCTTTCTTT. It specifies CATRPSGTGRTEAFF.

This clonotype came up many times. J is TRBJ1-5 and V is TRBV28; 7 bases match TRBD1. Germline-derived CDR1 and CDR2 are MDHEN and SYDVKM. CDR3 size: 14 residues. Trimming at V came to 8 bases and at J to 7 bases, leaving 11 bases not matched to a gene. The CDR3 is CASRQGNRPQPQHF. CDR3 DNA sequence: TGTGCCAGCCGACAGGGTAATAGGCCACAGCCCCAGCATTTT. The full variable domain, completed using reference TRBV28 and TRBJ1-5, is DVKVTQSSRYLVKRTGEKVFLECVQDMDHENMFWYRQDPGLGLRLIYFSYDVKMKEKGDIPEGYSVSREKKERFSLILESASTNQTSMYLCASRQGNRPQPQHFGDGTRLSIL.

Comment on this clonotype: A single base separates this from a much larger clone, so it may be a read error. This chain uses TRBV24-1 with TRBJ1-1, with unresolved D. This CDR3 has 13 residues. Germline V gene data show CDR1 as KGHDR and CDR2 as SFDVKD. Here the CDR3 reads CATSDPGKTEACF. DNA for the CDR3: TGTGCCACCAGTGATCCGGGGAAGACTGAAGCTTGCTTT.

This clonotype was seen at least ten times. The chain combines TRBV2 with TRBJ1-1; TRBD1 agrees at 10 bases. The V gene end was trimmed by 6 bases and the J gene end by 4 bases; junction bases not matched to a gene: 11. The CDR3 length is 16 residues. Germline values: CDR1 SNHLY, CDR2 FYNNEI. The CDR3 spells CASRGPRQGASTEAFF. The DNA for the CDR3 is TGTGCCAGCAGGGGTCCGCGACAGGGGGCAAGCACTGAAGCTTTCTTT.

This clonotype was counted at least ten times. Written as DNA, the CDR3 is TGCAGCGTTGAAACGGGACAGTTATACGAGCAGTACTTC. The encoded protein is CSVETGQLYEQYF. The chain carries TRBV29-1 and TRBJ2-7; 7 nucleotides agree with TRBD1. Germline-derived CDR1 and CDR2 are SQVTM and ANQGSEA. The CDR3 loop spans 13 amino acids. With V trimmed by 2 bases and J by 4 bases, 5 bases remained unmatched.

This chain links TRBV6-5 with TRBJ1-2; the match to TRBD1 covers 8 bases. The germline gives CDR1 MNHEY, CDR2 SVGAGI. V lost 0 bases to trimming and J lost 7 bases; unmatched junction nucleotides: 4. The CDR3 is 14 residues long. The CDR3 sequence is CASSYSGTGSGYTF. The CDR3 region has the DNA TGTGCCAGCAGTTACTCCGGGACAGGCTCTGGCTACACCTTC.

This clonotype has ten or more counts. The J gene is TRBJ1-6, the V gene TRBV20-1; no reliable D call. Trimming removed 0 bases from V and 5 bases from J, with 14 bases in between. Germline V gene sequence: CDR1 DFQATT, CDR2 SNEGSKA (reference sequence). The CDR3 consists of 16 residues. The CDR3 DNA reads TGCAGTGCTAGAGATGTCGGAACGGGCAATAATTCACCCCTCCACTTT. Translation gives CSARDVGTGNNSPLHF.

This clonotype was recorded many times. The genes are TRBV20-1 and TRBJ2-5; 9 positions agree with TRBD2. The CDR3 runs to 15 residues. V gave up 6 bases and J gave up 4 bases; unmatched junction bases: 12. The germline gives CDR1 DFQATT, CDR2 SNEGSKA (reference sequence). The CDR3 loop reads CSASGGNRGGETQYF. The CDR3 DNA reads as TGCAGTGCCAGCGGGGGGAACAGGGGCGGAGAGACCCAGTACTTC.

This clonotype was detected many times. The chain combines TRBV20-1 with TRBJ1-6; possibly TRBD1 for D (6 bases). CDR1 and CDR2 (germline): DFQATT, SNEGSKA (reference sequence). The V and J ends lost 6 bases and 9 bases respectively, with 18 bases between them. The CDR3 loop spans 14 amino acids. In nucleotides, the CDR3 is TGCAGTGCCACCAGTGGGGGCCGGGGTTCACCCCTCCACTTT. It codes for CSATSGGRGSPLHF.

In its sample, this clonotype was seen a few times. This chain uses TRBV20-1 with TRBJ2-5, with 8 positions matching TRBD1. This CDR3 spans 15 amino acids. Unmatched junction bases numbered 5, after V lost 0 bases and J lost 2 bases. CDR1 and CDR2 (germline): DFQATT, SNEGSKA (reference sequence). The CDR3 DNA reads as TGCAGTGCTAGAGACGTCTACAGGGGGCAAGAGACCCAGTACTTC. The encoded protein is CSARDVYRGQETQYF.

This clonotype occurred many times. The chain has TRBV7-3 and TRBJ1-1, with D unresolved. Germline values: CDR1 SGHTA, CDR2 FQGTGA. The CDR3 contains 14 residues. Trimming shortened V by 1 base and J by 4 bases, and 10 bases separated the two germline ends. This chain's CDR3 is CASSLIPQVTEAFF. In nucleotides, the CDR3 is TGTGCCAGCAGCTTAATCCCCCAAGTCACTGAAGCTTTCTTT.

This clonotype has a count of ten or more. The CDR3 DNA reads as TGTGCCAGCAGCGGTACATCCCGGGACACTGAAGCTTTCTTT. Translating it yields CASSGTSRDTEAFF. V usage is TRBV9 and J usage is TRBJ1-1; D not certain. V was trimmed by 3 bases and J by 3 bases, leaving 12 bases between them. The germline V gene has CDR1 SGDLS and CDR2 YYNGEE. The CDR3 sequence is 14 residues long.

This clonotype has ten or more counts. This rearrangement joins TRBV30 to TRBJ2-7; 10 nucleotides align to TRBD2. The V and J ends lost 0 bases and 7 bases, in that order; junction bases with no gene match: 9. Germline CDR1 and CDR2: GTSNPN and SVGIG (reference sequence). This CDR3 is 15 amino acids long. The CDR3 spells CAWSVPAGGPEEQYF. For the CDR3, the DNA is TGTGCCTGGAGTGTACCAGCGGGAGGGCCCGAGGAGCAGTACTTC. Together with reference TRBV30 and TRBJ2-7, the CDR3 gives the full variable domain: SQTIHQWPATLVQPVGSPLSLECTVEGTSNPNLYWYRQAAGRGLQLLFYSVGIGQISSEVPQNLSASRPQDRQFILSSKKLLLSDSGFYLCAWSVPAGGPEEQYFGPGTRLTVT.

This clonotype came up many times. CDR3 amino acids: CASSLEAGYYGYTF. The CDR3 DNA follows: TGTGCCAGCAGTTTAGAGGCAGGCTACTATGGCTACACCTTC. The chain employs TRBV12-3 or TRBV12-4 and TRBJ1-2; no definite D call. Trimming removed 1 base at V and 3 bases at J, with 9 bases between. The CDR3 length is 14 residues.

This clonotype was picked up many times. The genes are TRBV28 and TRBJ1-5, with a possible D match to TRBD1 (5 bases). This CDR3 is 13 amino acids long. The V and J ends lost 3 bases and 5 bases respectively, with 8 bases between them. CDR1 MDHEN and CDR2 SYDVKM come from the germline V gene. The DNA of the CDR3 is TGTGCCAGCAGTTTGACAGCATATCAGCCCCAGCATTTT. Protein sequence: CASSLTAYQPQHF.

Many counts were recorded for this clonotype. V is TRBV12-3 or TRBV12-4 and J is TRBJ2-7; D tentatively reads TRBD1 or TRBD2 (5 bases each). The CDR3 covers 13 residues. The ends were cut back, 8 bases at V and 2 bases at J, with 13 bases in the middle. The CDR3 region is CASVSGRAYEQYF. DNA for the CDR3: TGTGCCAGCGTGAGCGGCAGGGCCTACGAGCAGTACTTC.

A word on this clonotype: The germline gene is not matched at one end of the junction; a read error may be the cause. The chain is built from TRBV20-1 and TRBJ2-1; D possibly matches TRBD1 or TRBD2 (6 bases each). The germline CDR1 and CDR2 sequences are DFQATT and SNEGSKA (reference sequence). The CDR3 totals 14 residues. CDR3 region: CSAREGGPYNEKFF. CDR3 DNA: TGCAGTGCTAGAGAGGGGGGCCCTTACAATGAGAAGTTCTTC.

This rearrangement joins TRBV6-2 or TRBV6-3 to TRBJ2-7; TRBD1 agrees at 11 bases. CDR3 size: 16 residues. V gave up 0 bases and J gave up 8 bases; unmatched junction bases: 9. Germline lookup yields CDR1 MNHEY and CDR2 SVGEGT. The CDR3 spells CASSYSIVDRGRKQYF. The CDR3 DNA is TGTGCCAGCAGTTACTCGATAGTGGACAGGGGGCGGAAGCAGTACTTC.

There are many counts of this clonotype. The chain is built from TRBV6-1 and TRBJ2-7, with D tentatively TRBD1 or TRBD2 (6 bases each). The CDR3 consists of 15 residues. The germline CDR1 and CDR2 sequences are MNHNS and SASEGT. Trimming stripped 0 bases from V and 4 bases from J, with 13 bases between. This CDR3 is CASSEATGGTYEQYF. The CDR3, as DNA: TGTGCCAGCAGTGAAGCGACAGGCGGGACATACGAGCAGTACTTC.

This clonotype was picked up many times. The V and J genes are TRBV20-1 and TRBJ1-3; D is uncertain. The CDR3 extends over 15 amino acids. Germline V gives CDR1 DFQATT, CDR2 SNEGSKA (reference sequence). V gave up 1 base and J gave up 3 bases, with 13 bases separating them. CDR3: CSARVDAANGNTIYF. Written as DNA, the CDR3 is TGCAGTGCTAGAGTCGATGCGGCAAATGGAAACACCATATATTTT.

Many counts were recorded for this clonotype. The rearrangement links TRBV11-1 to TRBJ2-5, with D possibly being TRBD1 (5 bases). This CDR3 region has 15 residues. Germline V gene sequence: CDR1 SGHAT, CDR2 FQDESV (reference sequence). Trimming shortened V by 1 base and J by 3 bases, and 12 bases separated the two germline ends. The CDR3 DNA is TGTGCCAGCAGCTTAGGGGGCCGCGAGGAAGAGACCCAGTACTTC. Its protein product is CASSLGGREEETQYF.

The chain uses TRBV19 and TRBJ2-2; D not certain. Germline CDR1 is LNHDA and CDR2 is SQIVND (reference sequence). The CDR3 is 11 amino acids. With 9 bases removed from V and 5 bases from J, the gap between germline ends came to 7 bases. The chain's CDR3 is CASFKTGELFF. DNA of the CDR3: TGTGCCAGCTTTAAAACCGGGGAGCTGTTTTTT.

V is TRBV19 and J is TRBJ1-1; the D is unclear. V was trimmed by 3 bases and J by 4 bases, leaving 18 bases between them. Germline V gene sequence: CDR1 LNHDA, CDR2 SQIVND (reference sequence). This CDR3 region has 16 residues. This chain's CDR3 is CASSISHTAWATEAFF. The CDR3 nucleotides read TGTGCCAGTAGTATCTCTCACACGGCCTGGGCCACTGAAGCTTTCTTT.

In its sample, this clonotype was seen many times. CDR3 sequence: CASSWTVWLNTEAFF. In DNA, the CDR3 is TGTGCCAGCAGTTGGACAGTGTGGCTGAACACTGAAGCTTTCTTT. V gene TRBV6-2 or TRBV6-3 combines with J gene TRBJ1-1; D perhaps matches TRBD1 (6 bases). CDR3 length: 15 residues. CDR1 and CDR2 from the germline V gene are MNHEY and SVGEGT. The V and J ends lost 4 bases and 0 bases respectively, with 12 bases between them.

In its sample, this clonotype was seen many times. The chain employs TRBV7-9 and TRBJ2-7; 10 bases line up with TRBD1. The CDR3 is 16 amino acids. The trim removed 6 bases at V and 3 bases at J, leaving 11 bases unmatched. The germline CDR1 and CDR2 sequences are SEHNR and FQNEAQ (reference sequence). Here the CDR3 reads CASSRSGTGALYEQYF. In DNA, the CDR3 is TGTGCCAGCAGTCGATCCGGGACAGGGGCCCTCTACGAGCAGTACTTC.